What follows are 23 T cell receptor beta chains derived from one specimen sequenced in a study of T cell changes during pregnancy in multiple sclerosis. The protocol was immunoSEQ multiplex PCR, while the TCRdb copy is restricted to in-frame clones and leaves out a portion. The repertoire holds approximately 100,000 clones, with roughly nine tenths as singletons. The source was peripheral blood, collected after pregnancy. The receptor source for this set is a female donor with multiple sclerosis, enrolled in a pregnancy study.

This rearrangement joins TRBV6-1 to TRBJ1-2, with 7 nucleotides matching TRBD1. The CDR3 is made up of 16 amino acids. Germline CDR1 and CDR2: MNHNS and SASEGT. Losses at the gene ends were 3 bases for V and 4 bases for J; bases not matched to a gene: 11. The CDR3 region has the DNA TGTGCCAGCAGTGACCCACGACAGGGTAGAAGCTATGGCTACACCTTC. Protein sequence: CASSDPRQGRSYGYTF.

J is TRBJ2-2 and V is TRBV27; TRBD2 matches 7 bases. Per the germline V gene, CDR1 is MNHEY and CDR2 is SMNVEV (reference sequence). Losses at the gene ends were 3 bases for V and 1 base for J; bases not matched to a gene: 5. CDR3 length: 16 residues. CDR3 protein: CASSFPPGGNTGELFF. The CDR3 coding sequence is TGTGCCAGCAGTTTCCCCCCGGGGGGGAACACCGGGGAGCTGTTTTTT.

The gene calls are TRBV7-2 and TRBJ1-3; TRBD1 agrees at 7 bases. With V trimmed by 2 bases and J by 0 bases, 1 base remained unmatched. Per the germline V gene, CDR1 is SGHTA and CDR2 is FQGNSA. The CDR3 is 15 amino acids. CDR3 in DNA: TGTGCCAGCAGCTTAAGGGACAGCTCTGGAAACACCATATATTTT. Protein sequence: CASSLRDSSGNTIYF.

V is TRBV19 and J is TRBJ1-2; 9 bases are shared with TRBD1. Germline-derived CDR1 and CDR2 are LNHDA and SQIVND (reference sequence). Germline trimming cut 7 bases from V and 5 bases from J; bases unmatched to any gene: 8. This CDR3 has 14 amino acids. The CDR3 sequence: CASTITGGRYGYTF. In DNA, the CDR3 is TGTGCCAGTACCATTACAGGGGGCAGGTATGGCTACACCTTC.

The chain recombines TRBV7-3 with TRBJ2-1, with a weak D call TRBD2 (5 bases). V lost 2 bases and J lost 7, with 15 bases in between. The CDR3 sequence is 15 residues long. Germline V lookup: CDR1 SGHTA, CDR2 FQGTGA. CDR3 bases: TGTGCCAGCAGCTTAGGCGCCAGCGGAACAAATGAGCAGTTCTTC. Translating it yields CASSLGASGTNEQFF.

This clone was seen only once. The V call is TRBV4-2, the J call TRBJ2-7, with TRBD1 matching over 7 bases. The CDR3 has 14 amino acids. Germline CDR1 is LGHNA and CDR2 is YNFKEQ. Trimming removed 2 bases from V and 5 bases from J; junction bases left unmatched: 6. The DNA of the CDR3 is TGTGCCAGCAGCCAACTCACAGGGGTCCACGAGCAGTACTTC. This codes for CASSQLTGVHEQYF.

The chain is built from TRBV11-3 and TRBJ1-1, with 9 bases identical to TRBD1. CDR1 is SGHNT, CDR2 YENEEA, per germline. Losses at the gene ends were 5 bases for V and 1 base for J; bases not matched to a gene: 2. CDR3 length: 14 amino acids. The CDR3 protein is CASSPGQGNTEAFF. The CDR3 nucleotides are TGTGCCAGCAGCCCGGGACAGGGGAACACTGAAGCTTTCTTT.

This chain connects TRBV9 to TRBJ1-1; D perhaps matches TRBD1 (5 bases). Germline CDR1 and CDR2: SGDLS and YYNGEE. Trimming cost V 7 bases and J 8 bases, with 21 bases left between them. The CDR3 loop spans 14 amino acids. The CDR3 sequence: CASGGGALGLEAFF. The CDR3 DNA sequence: TGTGCCAGCGGGGGGGGTGCGCTAGGTCTAGAAGCTTTCTTT.

The chain employs TRBV5-1 and TRBJ2-3, with TRBD1 matching 7 bases. The CDR3 spans 15 residues. Trimming took 4 bases from V and 3 from J; bases not matched to a gene: 8. The germline CDR1 and CDR2 sequences are SGHRS and YFSETQ. CDR3 protein: CASSPRTGWTDTQYF. In nucleotides, the CDR3 is TGCGCCAGCAGCCCCCGGACAGGCTGGACAGATACGCAGTATTTT.

The genes are TRBV5-1 and TRBJ1-4, with 7 nucleotides matching TRBD1. V lost 4 bases to trimming and J lost 6 bases; unmatched junction nucleotides: 12. The germline V gene has CDR1 SGHRS and CDR2 YFSETQ. The CDR3 has 16 amino acids. CDR3 nucleotides: TGCGCCAGCAGCCCTGGGCGCCCCGGGACAGATGAAAAACTGTTTTTT. Translation gives CASSPGRPGTDEKLFF.

V is TRBV7-9 and J is TRBJ1-4; 7 nucleotides line up with TRBD1. Trimming removed 8 bases from V and 5 bases from J; junction bases left unmatched: 11. Germline V lookup: CDR1 SEHNR, CDR2 FQNEAQ (reference sequence). The CDR3 contains 15 residues. The CDR3 sequence is CASGVLGQLNEKLFF. In DNA, the CDR3 is TGTGCCAGCGGAGTACTGGGACAGCTAAATGAAAAACTGTTTTTT.

For this clone: Other nucleotide sequences from this sample produce the same CDR3. The chain employs TRBV7-9 and TRBJ1-1; weak D call: TRBD1 (6 bases). The CDR3 has 14 amino acids. Germline loops: CDR1 SEHNR, CDR2 FQNEAQ (reference sequence). V shed 5 bases and J shed 1 base, with 11 bases lying between them. CDR3 protein: CASSPTGRNTEAFF. The CDR3 DNA follows: TGTGCCAGCAGCCCCACAGGGAGGAACACTGAAGCTTTCTTT. The full variable domain, with the rest looked up from reference TRBV7-9 and TRBJ1-1, is DTGVSQNPRHKITKRGQNVTFRCDPISEHNRLYWYRQTLGQGPEFLTYFQNEAQLEKSRLLSDRFSAERPKGSFSTLEIQRTEQGDSAMYLCASSPTGRNTEAFFGQGTRLTVV.

This chain uses TRBV7-9 with TRBJ2-4; 7 positions match TRBD2. V gave up 4 bases and J gave up 1 base; unmatched junction bases: 13. This CDR3 has 18 amino acids. CDR1 and CDR2 from the germline V gene are SEHNR and FQNEAQ (reference sequence). CDR3 in amino acids: CASSSNGDWRGAKNIQYF. The CDR3 bases are TGTGCCAGCAGCTCTAATGGCGATTGGCGGGGGGCCAAAAACATTCAGTACTTC.

The rearrangement joins TRBV28 to TRBJ2-1, with D perhaps matching TRBD1 (7 bases). From germline, CDR1 is MDHEN and CDR2 SYDVKM. The V gene lost 0 bases and the J gene lost 9 bases, with 18 bases spanning the gap. CDR3 length equals 16 residues. In DNA, the CDR3 is TGTGCCAGCAGTTTATGGGAAAGGGGGCGGGACGGTGAGCAGTTCTTC. Its translation is CASSLWERGRDGEQFF.

The chain couples TRBV7-9 to TRBJ2-1; the match to TRBD2 covers 10 bases. There are 14 residues in the CDR3. From germline, CDR1 is SEHNR and CDR2 FQNEAQ (reference sequence). Trimming at V came to 5 bases and at J to 7 bases, leaving 5 bases not matched to a gene. In nucleotides, the CDR3 is TGTGCCAGCAGCACCAGACTAGCGGGTAATGAGCAGTTCTTC. Amino acid sequence: CASSTRLAGNEQFF.

This chain uses TRBV2 with TRBJ2-1; tentative D call: TRBD1 (5 bases). The V gene's germline CDR1 is SNHLY and CDR2 FYNNEI. V was clipped by 7 bases and J by 1 base, with 8 bases between them. The CDR3 consists of 13 residues. The CDR3 region is CASKRGSYNEQFF. The CDR3 DNA reads TGTGCCAGCAAAAGGGGATCCTACAATGAGCAGTTCTTC.

Points on this clone: Other DNA sequences within the sample encode an identical CDR3. The V gene is TRBV29-1, the J gene TRBJ2-1, with D possibly being TRBD1 (6 bases). This CDR3 is built from 14 residues. Trimming removed 7 bases at V and 4 bases at J, with 17 bases between. CDR1 and CDR2 (germline): SQVTM, ANQGSEA. The CDR3 DNA is TGCAGCGCCCATCCAGGGGCCCCTTACAATGAGCAGTTCTTC. It codes for CSAHPGAPYNEQFF.

V is TRBV6-1 and J is TRBJ1-5, with 10 bases identical to TRBD1. This CDR3 has 15 amino acids. CDR1 is MNHNS and CDR2 is SASEGT in the germline V gene. The V segment lost 5 bases and the J segment 2 bases; nucleotides outside the gene matches: 3. The CDR3 DNA is TGTGCCAGCAGTTCCGGGACAGGGGGCAATCAGCCCCAGCATTTT. Its protein is CASSSGTGGNQPQHF.

The CDR3: CASRSLVGIRNTGELFF. DNA of the CDR3: TGTGCCAGCAGGAGTTTGGTGGGCATAAGGAACACCGGGGAGCTGTTTTTT. The chain is built from TRBV28 and TRBJ2-2; D gene unclear. V was clipped by 6 bases and J by 1 base, with 18 bases between them. Germline CDR1 is MDHEN and CDR2 is SYDVKM. This CDR3 is 17 amino acids long.

Points on this clone: Additional DNA sequences in this sample encode the identical CDR3. The chain is built from TRBV5-4 and TRBJ2-5, with 9 positions matching TRBD2. The CDR3 consists of 13 residues. The germline CDR1 and CDR2 sequences are SGHNT and YYREEE (reference sequence). After removal of 4 bases from V and 5 bases from J, the junction contained 3 bases not matched to a gene. The CDR3 DNA follows: TGTGCCAGCAGCCCTAGCGGGGCGGAGACCCAGTACTTC. Translating gives CASSPSGAETQYF.

The V and J genes are TRBV28 and TRBJ2-7; 8 bases are a match to TRBD2. V shed 2 bases, J shed 5 bases, and the junction held 5 bases outside the gene matches. Per the germline V gene, CDR1 is MDHEN and CDR2 is SYDVKM. This CDR3 spans 14 amino acids. CDR3 in DNA: TGTGCCAGCAGTTTACGAGCGGGAGACAACGAGCAGTACTTC. This translates into CASSLRAGDNEQYF.

J is TRBJ1-4 and V is TRBV5-5, with 8 bases lining up with TRBD1. V lost 2 bases to trimming and J lost 6 bases; unmatched junction nucleotides: 3. Germline V gene sequence: CDR1 SGHKS, CDR2 YYEKEE (reference sequence). CDR3 length: 14 amino acids. CDR3 DNA: TGTGCCAGCAGCTTTGGACAGGGTTATGAAAAACTGTTTTTT. This translates into CASSFGQGYEKLFF.

The rearrangement links TRBV19 to TRBJ2-2; maybe TRBD2 (6 bases). The V gene's germline CDR1 is LNHDA and CDR2 SQIVND (reference sequence). CDR3 length: 18 residues. V gave up 5 bases and J gave up 3 bases, with 22 bases separating them. In DNA, the CDR3 is TGTGCCAGTAGTTTCTCCGGATGGACGGGAGAGGACACCGGGGAGCTGTTTTTT. Translation gives CASSFSGWTGEDTGELFF.